This TCR beta chain was identified during a study of T cell responses to AZD1222 COVID-19 vaccine. Method: immunoSEQ multiplex PCR; TCRdb's copy keeps in-frame clones and lacks some. The sample lists some 170,000 clones, 93% occurring once. In regard to this clone: The antigen remains undetermined. The identical CDR3 is also encoded by other nucleotide sequences in the sample.

Study results and caveats: Possibly, clonal diversity was underestimated; donors were largely white British and included more females. Spike was spanned by vaccine-associated CD4 TCRs, with dominance at 160-218 and 743-854. Repertoire samples came only from after the peak T cell response.

There are 12 residues in the CDR3. Between the trimmed V and J ends, which lost 3 bases and 4 bases, there was a span of 4 bases. The chain employs TRBV12-3 or TRBV12-4 and TRBJ2-1; unclear D gene. The material was peripheral blood, obtained on day 0 of AZD1222 vaccination. The TCR sequence derives from an adult in good health. CDR3 sequence reads: CASSLGYNEQFF. Here the CDR3 DNA reads TGTGCCAGCAGTTTGGGGTACAATGAGCAGTTCTTC.